These 26 T cell receptor beta chains were sequenced from one sample in a study of beta chain features in type 1 diabetes. cDNA synthesis used the whole RNA isolate, giving expressed TCRB sequences. The assay was immunoSEQ multiplex PCR, and TCRdb's table has in-frame clones only and misses some. The sample includes under 300,000 clones, roughly 11% of them seen just once. Antigens of these TCRs are unknown. Study-wide results and caveats: Moderate yet significant TCRB CDR3 shortening was seen in Type 1 diabetes patients in all four CD4+ subsets.

The sequencing input was naive CD4+ T cells from blood. These receptors were taken from a man under 40 with type 1 diabetes.

This clone was counted only a few times. The V gene is TRBV7-9, the J gene TRBJ2-2, with 10 bases matching TRBD1. Germline V gene sequence: CDR1 SEHNR, CDR2 FQNEAQ (reference sequence). V shed 5 bases, J shed 3 bases, and the junction held 6 bases outside the gene matches. This CDR3 is 16 amino acids long. The CDR3 sequence: CASSKPGTGDTGELFF. CDR3 bases: TGTGCCAGCAGCAAACCCGGGACAGGGGACACCGGGGAGCTGTTTTTT.

This clone was detected only a few times. The rearrangement uses TRBV30 and TRBJ1-2; D is possibly TRBD1 (5 bases). Trimming removed 0 bases at V and 4 bases at J, with 9 bases between. This CDR3 contains 13 residues. Per germline, CDR1 GTSNPN and CDR2 SVGIG (reference sequence). Here the CDR3 DNA reads TGTGCCTGGAGTGTACGGGGGAGCTATGGCTACACCTTC. The encoded protein is CAWSVRGSYGYTF.

This sequence joins TRBV11-2 and TRBJ2-7; TRBD1 agrees at 11 bases. Trimming took 1 base from V and 5 from J; bases not matched to a gene: 10. This CDR3 comprises 17 residues. Germline V gene lookup returns CDR1 SGHAT and CDR2 FQNNGV. The CDR3 nucleotides are TGTGCCAGCAGCTTAGTTCGGTCGGGACAGGGGGTCAACGAGCAGTACTTC. Residues: CASSLVRSGQGVNEQYF.

This clone has a handful of counts. The chain employs TRBV7-2 and TRBJ2-1; 10 bases fit TRBD2. V gave up 3 bases and J gave up 2 bases; unmatched junction bases: 10. Germline CDR1 SGHTA, CDR2 FQGNSA. This CDR3 is 18 amino acids long. CDR3 in DNA: TGTGCCAGCAGCTTTGCGTCCCAAGCGGGGGGGCCCTACAATGAGCAGTTCTTC. This codes for CASSFASQAGGPYNEQFF.

This clone was observed a few times. The chain is built from TRBV9 and TRBJ2-5; 9 bases align to TRBD2. Per the germline V gene, CDR1 is SGDLS and CDR2 is YYNGEE. The V and J ends lost 4 bases and 1 base, in that order; junction bases with no gene match: 5. CDR3 length equals 15 residues. CDR3 sequence: CASSLSGGTQETQYF. In DNA form, the CDR3 reads TGTGCCAGCAGCTTGAGCGGGGGGACCCAAGAGACCCAGTACTTC.

In its sample, this clone was seen a few times. The chain carries TRBV28 and TRBJ2-7; 7 bases match TRBD2. V gave up 7 bases and J gave up 10 bases; unmatched junction bases: 13. CDR3 length: 13 amino acids. CDR1 MDHEN and CDR2 SYDVKM come from the germline V gene. The CDR3: CASNGGGREFQYF. In nucleotides, the CDR3 is TGTGCCAGCAACGGGGGTGGGAGGGAATTTCAGTACTTC.

This CDR3 is CASSPDRGGNQPQHF. The CDR3 DNA reads as TGTGCCAGCAGCCCCGACAGGGGAGGAAATCAGCCCCAGCATTTT. The chain combines TRBV7-9 with TRBJ1-5; 8 bases match TRBD1. The V segment lost 5 bases and the J segment 4 bases; nucleotides outside the gene matches: 7. CDR1 and CDR2 from the germline V gene are SEHNR and FQNEAQ (reference sequence). The CDR3 is 15 amino acids.

This clone was counted only a few times. Here the CDR3 reads CASSRYQGLSYEQYF. The CDR3 bases are TGTGCCAGCAGCCGATATCAGGGTTTATCCTACGAGCAGTACTTC. The chain employs TRBV27 and TRBJ2-7; D might be TRBD1 (5 bases). The CDR3 runs 15 residues. V lost 6 bases and J 1 base, leaving 16 bases between the germline ends. Germline-derived CDR1 and CDR2 are MNHEY and SMNVEV (reference sequence).

The chain recombines TRBV2 with TRBJ2-7, with 7 bases that match TRBD2. V was clipped by 11 bases and J by 5 bases; unmatched bases: 15. The CDR3 runs 14 residues. Germline V gene data show CDR1 as SNHLY and CDR2 as FYNNEI. DNA of the CDR3: TGTGCCTGGGCGGGAGTGGCTGGACCCGACGAGCAGTACTTC. Translation: CAWAGVAGPDEQYF.

The CDR3 coding sequence is TGTGCCTGGTCGGGGGAAGAGACCCAGTACTTC. Protein product: CAWSGEETQYF. The chain carries TRBV30 and TRBJ2-5, with a tentative D call TRBD2 (6 bases). This CDR3 has 11 residues. CDR1 is GTSNPN, CDR2 SVGIG, per germline (reference sequence). The V end was cut by 5 bases, the J end by 3 bases, with 7 bases between.

This clone occurred a few times. The V call is TRBV12-2, the J call TRBJ1-1; the tabulated D call, TRBD1, remains unverified against the DNA. TRBV12-2 is a listed pseudogene. This CDR3 is built from 11 residues. The CDR3 DNA follows: TGTGCAAGTCGCTTGGGACAGGAAGCTTTCTTT. This codes for CASRLGQEAFF.

This clone was seen more than once but under ten times. This chain links TRBV4-3 with TRBJ2-3, with a weak D call TRBD2 (7 bases). Deletions cut 0 bases from V and 1 base from J, with 11 bases between. CDR1 and CDR2 (germline): LGHNA, YSLEER. The CDR3 runs to 16 residues. This CDR3 is CASSQEGGRGTDTQYF. CDR3 in DNA: TGCGCCAGCAGCCAAGAAGGGGGGAGGGGCACAGATACGCAGTATTTT.

The chain has TRBV25-1 and TRBJ1-3; possibly TRBD1 for D (5 bases). In germline, CDR1 is MGHDK, CDR2 SYGVNS. This CDR3 is 13 amino acids long. Trimming took 6 bases from V and 3 from J, leaving 9 bases between them. CDR3 region: CASRQGSGNTIYF. The CDR3 DNA is TGTGCCAGCAGGCAGGGAAGTGGAAACACCATATATTTT.

This clone came up a few times. V is TRBV5-4 and J is TRBJ2-5; possible D gene TRBD1, 5 bases. Germline V gene sequence: CDR1 SGHNT, CDR2 YYREEE (reference sequence). Trimming stripped 5 bases from V and 5 bases from J, with 13 bases between. This CDR3 comprises 13 residues. In DNA form, the CDR3 reads TGTGCCAGCAGACCAGGGTTTGGGGAGACCCAGTACTTC. Residues: CASRPGFGETQYF.

This chain connects TRBV6-5 to TRBJ1-6; 10 bases agree with TRBD1. Per germline, CDR1 MNHEY and CDR2 SVGAGI. The V gene end was trimmed by 6 bases and the J gene end by 11 bases; junction bases not matched to a gene: 10. The CDR3 is 15 residues long. The CDR3 is CASRTPGQGLTPLHF. The CDR3 DNA follows: TGTGCCAGCAGGACTCCGGGACAGGGGTTAACACCCCTCCACTTT.

In DNA, the CDR3 is TGTGCCAGCACCGAAACCCCAGGCGGGAATTCACCCCTCCACTTT. Translation gives CASTETPGGNSPLHF. V gene TRBV28 combines with J gene TRBJ1-6; D gene ambiguous. The ends were cut back, 7 bases at V and 7 bases at J, with 17 bases in the middle. The CDR3 totals 15 residues. Germline V gene sequence: CDR1 MDHEN, CDR2 SYDVKM.

This clone was observed a few times. This chain uses TRBV19 with TRBJ1-5; D ambiguous. Germline V CDR1 and CDR2: LNHDA, SQIVND (reference sequence). The CDR3 length is 15 residues. The V and J ends lost 0 bases and 1 base respectively, with 7 bases between them. The CDR3 bases are TGTGCCAGTAGTATAGAAGGAGGGAGCAATCAGCCCCAGCATTTT. This gives the protein CASSIEGGSNQPQHF.

This clone has a handful of counts. The chain has TRBV21-1 and TRBJ2-5; the D segment call TRBD2 is taken from the table without a DNA check. TRBV21-1 counts as a pseudogene. The CDR3 consists of 16 residues. CDR3 in amino acids: CASSTKKSSGVKTQYF. CDR3 in DNA: TGTGCCAGCAGTACAAAGAAGTCTAGCGGGGTGAAGACCCAGTACTTC.

This chain links TRBV11-1 with TRBJ2-6; a weak D match, TRBD2 (5 bases). CDR1 is SGHAT, CDR2 FQDESV, per germline (reference sequence). The CDR3 has 19 residues. The germline V and J ends were trimmed by 3 bases and 0 bases, with 18 bases remaining between them. The CDR3 sequence is CASSFSKSGKSSGANVLTF. CDR3 coding DNA: TGTGCCAGCAGCTTTTCGAAGAGCGGAAAGTCCTCTGGGGCCAACGTCCTGACTTTC.

A few counts support this clone. CDR3 loop: CASSLAGGNTEAFF. CDR3 nucleotides: TGTGCCAGTAGCCTCGCGGGGGGGAACACTGAAGCTTTCTTT. The chain employs TRBV19 and TRBJ1-1; D perhaps matches TRBD1 (5 bases). The germline V and J ends were trimmed by 6 bases and 1 base, with 12 bases remaining between them. Germline V lookup: CDR1 LNHDA, CDR2 SQIVND (reference sequence). CDR3 length: 14 amino acids.

This clone was detected only a few times. The chain recombines TRBV7-9 with TRBJ2-7; possible D gene TRBD1, 6 bases. V lost 3 bases and J 6 bases, leaving 18 bases between the germline ends. This CDR3 is built from 15 residues. Germline CDR1 SEHNR, CDR2 FQNEAQ (reference sequence). CDR3 nucleotide sequence: TGTGCCAGCAGCTTCATCAGGGGCCGCCCATCCGAGCAGTACTTC. Its translation: CASSFIRGRPSEQYF.

The chain joins TRBV30 to TRBJ1-4; 7 bases agree with TRBD1. Germline V lookup: CDR1 GTSNPN, CDR2 SVGIG (reference sequence). The length of the CDR3 is 14 residues. The ends lost 0 bases at V and 4 bases at J; junction bases unmatched: 2. The CDR3 nucleotides read TGTGCCTGGAGTGTAGGGGGCCTTAATGAAAAACTGTTTTTT. Translating it yields CAWSVGGLNEKLFF.

There are a few counts of this clone. The genes are TRBV7-3 and TRBJ2-3; 10 positions agree with TRBD1. The CDR3 consists of 14 residues. CDR1 is SGHTA and CDR2 is FQGTGA in the germline V gene. V shed 3 bases and J 5 bases; nucleotides not matched to a gene: 2. CDR3 residues: CASSLGQGKDTQYF. DNA for the CDR3: TGTGCCAGCAGCTTGGGACAGGGGAAAGATACGCAGTATTTT.

This clone was found a few times. The chain recombines TRBV7-3 with TRBJ2-2; a weak D match, TRBD2 (5 bases). The CDR3 contains 13 residues. The germline V gene has CDR1 SGHTA and CDR2 FQGTGA. Trimming took off 4 bases at V and 6 bases at J, with 9 bases between the two ends. In DNA, the CDR3 is TGTGCCAGCAGCTCTCCCGGGGCCGGGGAGCTGTTTTTT. Protein product: CASSSPGAGELFF.

This chain links TRBV5-1 with TRBJ2-2, with D perhaps matching TRBD2 (5 bases). The CDR3 loop spans 14 amino acids. Germline V lookup: CDR1 SGHRS, CDR2 YFSETQ. V shed 4 bases and J shed 4 bases, with 11 bases lying between them. The CDR3 nucleotides read TGCGCCAGCAGCCCAGGACTGATCACCGGGGAGCTGTTTTTT. It is translated as CASSPGLITGELFF.

This clone was picked up a small number of times. The chain employs TRBV13 and TRBJ2-3; 10 nucleotides line up with TRBD1. The CDR3 is 15 amino acids. From germline, CDR1 is PRHDT and CDR2 FYEKMQ (reference sequence). V dropped 5 bases and J dropped 4; count of bases not matched to a gene: 6. The CDR3 reads CASSLTGGFADTQYF. As DNA, the CDR3 is TGTGCCAGCAGCCTGACAGGGGGCTTTGCAGATACGCAGTATTTT.